The 29 T cell receptor beta chains below all came from one sample that was sequenced in a study of OX40 agonist ivuxolimab in advanced cancers. Library preparation was by the immunoSEQ multiplex PCR assay. What TCRdb holds here is the immuneACCESS table cut down to in-frame rearrangements. Part of the clones is not present; checked against another copy, under half of the missing clones reflect an unresolved V gene, and the others are unexplained. This sample has around 65,000 clones in its table, and 80% of those were observed once. The ten largest clones take up around 2.3% of the sample. The sequences come from CD4+ or CD8+ T cells sorted from blood, collected in a trial of the OX40 agonist ivuxolimab. The receptors were gathered from an adult with an advanced solid tumor such as melanoma, head and neck, liver or kidney cancer.

This sequence joins TRBV9 and TRBJ1-2; D ambiguous. Germline V gives CDR1 SGDLS, CDR2 YYNGEE. Trimming pared 4 bases from V and 9 bases from J, leaving 19 bases between. CDR3 size: 14 residues. The DNA for the CDR3 is TGTGCCAGCAGCACACAGCTCTCCCAGGTGCGCTACACCTTC. It codes for CASSTQLSQVRYTF.

V gene TRBV18 combines with J gene TRBJ2-1; 9 bases map to TRBD2. The CDR3 consists of 16 residues. V was clipped by 0 bases and J by 8 bases; unmatched bases: 8. Germline V lookup: CDR1 KGHSH, CDR2 LQKENI. CDR3 sequence reads: CASSPPIAGGPHEQFF. CDR3 sequence (DNA): TGTGCCAGCTCACCACCTATCGCGGGGGGGCCCCATGAGCAGTTCTTC.

This chain links TRBV5-4 with TRBJ2-5; D ambiguous. CDR3 length: 14 residues. Germline CDR1 is SGHNT and CDR2 is YYREEE (reference sequence). Trimming took off 0 bases at V and 2 bases at J, with 8 bases between the two ends. DNA of the CDR3: TGTGCCAGCAGCTTGGCGGCATTACAAGAGACCCAGTACTTC. Protein sequence: CASSLAALQETQYF.

V and J are TRBV2 and TRBJ2-1; TRBD1 aligns across 7 bases. In germline, CDR1 is SNHLY, CDR2 FYNNEI. J was trimmed by 5 bases and V by 9 bases; bases with no gene match: 7. The CDR3 extends over 13 amino acids. CDR3 nucleotide sequence: TGTGCCAGTGGGACAGTCCGTAACAATGAGCAGTTCTTC. As protein: CASGTVRNNEQFF.

This clone was counted a single time. This chain connects TRBV7-9 to TRBJ1-6; possible D gene TRBD1, 5 bases. Trimming cost V 4 bases and J 5 bases, with 9 bases left between them. Germline CDR1 reads SEHNR; CDR2 reads FQNEAQ (reference sequence). CDR3 size: 14 residues. Here the CDR3 DNA reads TGTGCCAGCAGCTCGACAGTCAATAATTCACCCCTCCACTTT. Its protein is CASSSTVNNSPLHF.

This chain joins TRBV30 and TRBJ1-5; tentatively, D is TRBD1 (6 bases). The CDR3 totals 13 residues. With 1 base removed from V and 6 bases from J, the gap between germline ends came to 10 bases. Germline V CDR1 and CDR2: GTSNPN, SVGIG (reference sequence). CDR3 sequence: CAWSEQGTQPQHF. In DNA form, the CDR3 reads TGTGCCTGGAGTGAGCAGGGGACTCAGCCCCAGCATTTT.

J is TRBJ2-2 and V is TRBV5-1, with TRBD2 matching 11 bases. The CDR3 totals 16 residues. Trimming took 4 bases from V and 8 from J; bases not matched to a gene: 10. Germline V gene sequence: CDR1 SGHRS, CDR2 YFSETQ. The CDR3 sequence is CASSPPLAGGRGELFF. The CDR3 DNA reads TGCGCCAGCAGCCCCCCCCTAGCGGGGGGTCGAGGGGAGCTGTTTTTT.

This clone was recorded once. The chain couples TRBV10-3 to TRBJ2-5; TRBD1 matches 10 bases. V was pared by 3 bases and J by 4 bases, with 5 bases of the junction left unmatched. This CDR3 contains 15 residues. The V gene's germline CDR1 is ENHRY and CDR2 SYGVKD. The DNA for the CDR3 is TGTGCCATCAGTGAACCCGACAGGGGGCGAGAGACCCAGTACTTC. Its protein product is CAISEPDRGRETQYF.

The chain is built from TRBV5-4 and TRBJ2-1; D possibly uses TRBD1 or TRBD2 (6 bases each). This CDR3 contains 16 residues. V dropped 7 bases and J dropped 4 bases, with 21 bases sitting between them. Germline assignment: CDR1 SGHNT and CDR2 YYREEE (reference sequence). The CDR3 sequence: CASRRSSGGGYNEQFF. The CDR3 DNA follows: TGTGCCAGCCGAAGGTCCAGCGGAGGGGGTTACAATGAGCAGTTCTTC.

The DNA of the CDR3 is TGTGCCAGCAGTTTATATACTCTAGCGGGAGGGATTTTCAATGAGCAGTTCTTC. This encodes CASSLYTLAGGIFNEQFF. The gene calls are TRBV28 and TRBJ2-1; TRBD2 matches at 12 bases. The germline V gene encodes CDR1 MDHEN and CDR2 SYDVKM. Losses at the gene ends were 1 base for V and 6 bases for J; bases not matched to a gene: 10. The CDR3 totals 18 residues.

The genes are TRBV19 and TRBJ1-1, with D possibly TRBD1 on 5 matching bases. The germline gives CDR1 LNHDA, CDR2 SQIVND (reference sequence). The CDR3 is 11 amino acids. V shed 4 bases and J shed 11 bases, with 11 bases lying between them. CDR3 in DNA: TGTGCCAGTAGTACCCGGGGCGAGGCTTTCTTT. Protein sequence: CASSTRGEAFF.

This chain links TRBV30 with TRBJ2-7, with D perhaps matching TRBD1 (6 bases). Between the trimmed V and J ends, which lost 2 bases and 4 bases, there was a span of 18 bases. This CDR3 is 15 amino acids long. The V gene's germline CDR1 is GTSNPN and CDR2 SVGIG (reference sequence). This CDR3 is CAWSPGIRGMYEQYF. The CDR3 DNA reads as TGTGCCTGGAGTCCCGGAATAAGGGGGATGTACGAGCAGTACTTC.

The chain has TRBV20-1 and TRBJ1-4; D not resolved. V was clipped by 4 bases and J by 13 bases, with 13 bases between them. CDR1 and CDR2 (germline): DFQATT, SNEGSKA (reference sequence). This CDR3 spans 11 amino acids. CDR3 loop: CSATWTAGLFF. In nucleotides, the CDR3 is TGCAGTGCTACCTGGACCGCGGGACTGTTTTTT.

In this sample, this clone turned up a few times. The chain has TRBV7-2 and TRBJ1-2; D ambiguous. Per the germline V gene, CDR1 is SGHTA and CDR2 is FQGNSA. This CDR3 contains 12 residues. The V end was cut by 5 bases, the J end by 3 bases, with 7 bases between. CDR3 DNA: TGTGCCAGCAGCGCTAGTTACTATGGCTACACCTTC. Amino acid sequence: CASSASYYGYTF.

This chain links TRBV25-1 with TRBJ2-3, with D possibly TRBD2 on 7 matching bases. CDR3 length: 18 residues. The V gene lost 0 bases and the J gene lost 2 bases, with 18 bases spanning the gap. Germline CDR1 and CDR2: MGHDK and SYGVNS. The CDR3 here is CASSEYLGRGQSTDTQYF. The DNA for the CDR3 is TGTGCCAGCAGTGAATACCTAGGGCGGGGGCAATCCACAGATACGCAGTATTTT.

The chain uses TRBV28 and TRBJ2-5; weak D call: TRBD1 (6 bases). The CDR3 is 15 residues long. Trimming removed 3 bases from V and 2 bases from J, with 13 bases in between. In germline, CDR1 is MDHEN, CDR2 SYDVKM. As DNA, the CDR3 is TGTGCCAGCAGTTTGACAGGTCGGGGACAAGAGACCCAGTACTTC. Residues: CASSLTGRGQETQYF.

This clone was seen a single time. V is TRBV2 and J is TRBJ2-7; D perhaps matches TRBD2 (6 bases). This CDR3 spans 14 amino acids. Germline V gene lookup returns CDR1 SNHLY and CDR2 FYNNEI. Deletions cut 6 bases from V and 6 bases from J, with 18 bases between. The CDR3 is CASRASGVPFEQYF. The CDR3 DNA is TGTGCCAGCAGGGCTTCGGGGGTTCCCTTCGAGCAGTACTTC.

V gene TRBV19 combines with J gene TRBJ2-7; TRBD1 agrees at 7 bases. Trimming at V came to 4 bases and at J to 2 bases, leaving 8 bases not matched to a gene. The germline V gene has CDR1 LNHDA and CDR2 SQIVND (reference sequence). The CDR3 extends over 15 amino acids. In nucleotides, the CDR3 is TGTGCCAGTAGTAGATTCCAGGACAGGACCTACGAGCAGTACTTC. This translates into CASSRFQDRTYEQYF. Supplemented by reference TRBV19 and TRBJ2-7, the full variable domain reads DGGITQSPKYLFRKEGQNVTLSCEQNLNHDAMYWYRQDPGQGLRLIYYSQIVNDFQKGDIAEGYSVSREKKESFPLTVTSAQKNPTAFYLCASSRFQDRTYEQYFGPGTRLTVT.

CDR3 nucleotides: TGCGCCAGCAGCCGGGACTTTGGAATTCAGCCCCAGCATTTT. This gives the protein CASSRDFGIQPQHF. The chain joins TRBV5-1 to TRBJ1-5; tentatively, D is TRBD1 (5 bases). The germline V gene encodes CDR1 SGHRS and CDR2 YFSETQ. The V gene lost 4 bases and the J gene lost 6 bases, with 14 bases spanning the gap. The CDR3 sequence is 14 residues long. Based on the CDR3 plus reference TRBV5-1 and TRBJ1-5, the full variable domain is KAGVTQTPRYLIKTRGQQVTLSCSPISGHRSVSWYQQTPGQGLQFLFEYFSETQRNKGNFPGRFSGRQFSNSRSEMNVSTLELGDSALYLCASSRDFGIQPQHFGDGTRLSIL.

The V and J genes are TRBV6-5 and TRBJ2-7; 10 bases match TRBD1. The junction had 6 bases not matched to a gene; V was cut back by 6 bases and J by 7 bases. The CDR3 contains 13 residues. The germline CDR1 and CDR2 sequences are MNHEY and SVGAGI. The CDR3 is CASRETGGGEQYF. The DNA of the CDR3 is TGTGCCAGCAGAGAGACAGGGGGCGGAGAGCAGTACTTC.

CDR3 nucleotides: TGTGCCAGCAGTTCAGTGTCGGTTGTCCGGGAGCTGTTTTTT. The encoded protein is CASSSVSVVRELFF. V and J are TRBV28 and TRBJ2-2, with D uncertain. The CDR3 is made up of 14 amino acids. V was clipped by 4 bases and J by 9 bases, with 15 bases between them. CDR1 is MDHEN and CDR2 is SYDVKM in the germline V gene.

The V call is TRBV6-5, the J call TRBJ2-1; 8 bases line up with TRBD2. Germline V gene sequence: CDR1 MNHEY, CDR2 SVGAGI. The CDR3 is 16 amino acids. J gave up 5 bases and V 3 bases, and 9 bases lay outside the gene matches. CDR3 in DNA: TGTGCCAGCAGTTATGGGCGGAGTAGCGGGGACAATGAGCAGTTCTTC. It translates to CASSYGRSSGDNEQFF.

The V and J genes are TRBV19 and TRBJ2-1; D gene ambiguous. Germline V lookup: CDR1 LNHDA, CDR2 SQIVND (reference sequence). This CDR3 is built from 14 residues. V lost 7 bases to trimming and J lost 0 bases, with 10 bases between them. The CDR3 loop reads CASKNFPSYNEQFF. The CDR3 bases are TGTGCCAGTAAGAATTTTCCCTCCTACAATGAGCAGTTCTTC.

The J gene is TRBJ2-4, the V gene TRBV21-1; the table assigns TRBD1, which was not confirmed against the DNA. TRBV21-1 is labeled a pseudogene. The length of the CDR3 is 18 residues. The CDR3 bases are TGTGCCAGCAGCTACACCCCTTGGCACAGGGGGCGGAAAAACATTCAGTACTTC. This gives the protein CASSYTPWHRGRKNIQYF.

The V gene is TRBV18, the J gene TRBJ2-2; 10 positions agree with TRBD1. The germline CDR1 and CDR2 sequences are KGHSH and LQKENI. V shed 2 bases and J 7 bases; nucleotides not matched to a gene: 4. The CDR3 spans 15 residues. The CDR3 sequence: CASSPDRGPGGELFF. The CDR3 nucleotides read TGTGCCAGCTCACCAGACAGGGGGCCCGGCGGGGAGCTGTTTTTT.

CDR3 sequence reads: CASSLEGRSTDTQYF. CDR3 nucleotides: TGCGCCAGCAGCTTGGAGGGCAGAAGCACAGATACGCAGTATTTT. V is TRBV5-1 and J is TRBJ2-3; no reliable D call. Looked up from germline, CDR1 is SGHRS and CDR2 is YFSETQ. V dropped 0 bases and J dropped 0 bases, with 8 bases sitting between them. The CDR3 runs to 15 residues.

V usage is TRBV6-1 and J usage is TRBJ1-1, with a tentative D call TRBD1 (5 bases). The CDR3 loop spans 14 amino acids. Germline-derived CDR1 and CDR2 are MNHNS and SASEGT. V lost 5 bases and J 5 bases, leaving 15 bases between the germline ends. The CDR3 is CASSIQVTGTEAFF. The CDR3 nucleotides read TGTGCCAGCAGTATACAGGTTACGGGGACTGAAGCTTTCTTT.

This chain links TRBV5-1 with TRBJ1-2, with 7 bases matching TRBD1. This CDR3 has 13 residues. Per germline, CDR1 SGHRS and CDR2 YFSETQ. The V gene end was trimmed by 4 bases and the J gene end by 3 bases; junction bases not matched to a gene: 3. As DNA, the CDR3 is TGCGCCAGCAGCAAAGGGGGCGACTATGGCTACACCTTC. Translating gives CASSKGGDYGYTF. Variable domain in full (rest from reference TRBV5-1 and TRBJ1-2): KAGVTQTPRYLIKTRGQQVTLSCSPISGHRSVSWYQQTPGQGLQFLFEYFSETQRNKGNFPGRFSGRQFSNSRSEMNVSTLELGDSALYLCASSKGGDYGYTFGSGTRLTVV.

The chain is built from TRBV15 and TRBJ2-1; no firm D call. V was pared by 2 bases and J by 5 bases, with 13 bases between. Germline CDR1 is LNHNV and CDR2 is YYDKDF (reference sequence). The CDR3 runs 15 residues. As DNA, the CDR3 is TGTGCCACCAGCAGATCTGGCCTCTTAGACAATGAGCAGTTCTTC. Its translation: CATSRSGLLDNEQFF.